This T cell receptor (beta chain) appears in the sequencing data of a study of T and B cells in COVID-19 patients. Study details: Recovered patients mostly had mild to moderate COVID-19 managed as outpatients. Findings and caveats of the study: In COVID-19 patients, T cell receptor beta variable and joining gene use was reportedly strongly skewed. At recovery TRB diversity and richness exceeded healthy donors, after highly clonal active COVID-19 repertoires. Blood from mildly ill patients while symptomatic, and early samples from severe cases, were scarce.

Blood genomic DNA input for TRB amplification was about 240-500 ng. Germline assignment: CDR1 MNHNS and CDR2 SASEGT. The CDR3 spans 13 residues. V lost 2 bases and J 5 bases, leaving 7 bases between the germline ends. In its sample, this clonotype was seen many times. The antigen is undetermined. BIOMED2 TRB-A/B primer pools were used in multiplex TRB PCR. TCRdb re-derived calls from the multiplex PCR reads in MiXCR, one entry per CDR3 protein. This sample has 6,000 or so distinct CDR3 sequences; roughly a quarter occur once, and the top ten carry just under 20%. This TCR derives from a human donor with active COVID-19. This chain joins TRBV6-1 and TRBJ2-1; D is undetermined. The material sequenced was blood. DNA of the CDR3: TGTGCCAGCAGTGAAAGTGGGAACAATGAGCAGTTCTTC. Amino acid sequence: CASSESGNNEQFF.